Detailed here is one T cell receptor (beta chain). No antigen is known for it. This sample is drawn from a study of shared clonotypes between healthy human individuals. The overall study: Donor composition was two women and three men, aged 18 to 49.

The study's findings and limits: On the whole, naive subsets had larger estimated richness than memory subsets had.

Researchers divided each subset's genomic DNA evenly across several immunoSEQ plates. TCRdb's copy holds only in-frame clones and misses some; the assay was immunoSEQ multiplex PCR. The table records some 2 million clones, approximately 94% of them present only once. Naive-designated CD8 cells lacked CD45RO, were positively enriched for CCR7, and omitted terminally differentiated effector memory CD45RA+ cells. Trimming removed 0 bases at V and 4 bases at J, with 8 bases between. The CDR3 spans 13 residues. Germline-derived CDR1 and CDR2 are SGHNT and YYREEE (reference sequence). This sequence originates from a man aged 18 to 29 in good health. The material sequenced was naive CD8+ T cells sorted from blood. The V gene is TRBV5-4, the J gene TRBJ2-7; no definite D call. The DNA of the CDR3 is TGTGCCAGCAGCTTGGAGCCAGTATACGAGCAGTACTTC. This translates into CASSLEPVYEQYF.